The T cell receptor beta chain described here comes from a study of cytomegalovirus exposure and HLA in healthy donors. Study conclusions and caveats: Among TCR beta chains, those listed as cytomegalovirus-associated numbered around 160.

Primers: 60 Vbeta forward and 13 Jbeta reverse. Sequenced by immunoSEQ multiplex PCR; TCRdb stores in-frame clones only, minus some. The sample records about 120,000 clones, more than 65% being singletons. V gave up 6 bases and J gave up 0 bases, with 12 bases separating them. The CDR3 is made up of 14 amino acids. Germline V gene lookup returns CDR1 MNHNS and CDR2 SASEGT. Concerning this clone: Antigen unknown.

The TCR sequence derives from a human donor in good health. The sample was PBMCs. This sequence joins TRBV6-1 and TRBJ2-7, with a possible D match to TRBD2 (5 bases). CDR3 coding DNA: TGTGCCAGCAGGTCCGGGGTAAGCTCCTACGAGCAGTACTTC. Its translation is CASRSGVSSYEQYF.